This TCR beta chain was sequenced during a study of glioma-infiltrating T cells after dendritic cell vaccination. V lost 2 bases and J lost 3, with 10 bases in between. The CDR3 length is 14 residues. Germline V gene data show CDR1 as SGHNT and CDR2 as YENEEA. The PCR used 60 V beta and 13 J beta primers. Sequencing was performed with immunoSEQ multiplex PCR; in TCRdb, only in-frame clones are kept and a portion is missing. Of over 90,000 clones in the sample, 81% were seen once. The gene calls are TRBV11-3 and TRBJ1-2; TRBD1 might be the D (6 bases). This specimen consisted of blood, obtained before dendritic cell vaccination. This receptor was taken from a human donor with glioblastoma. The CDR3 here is CASSLPGQHYGYTF. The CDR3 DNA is TGTGCCAGCAGCTTACCAGGACAGCACTATGGCTACACCTTC. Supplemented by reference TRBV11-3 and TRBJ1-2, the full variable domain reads EAGVVQSPRYKIIEKKQPVAFWCNPISGHNTLYWYLQNLGQGPELLIRYENEEAVDDSQLPKDRFSAERLKGVDSTLKIQPAELGDSAVYLCASSLPGQHYGYTFGSGTRLTVV.